This passage covers 21 T cell receptor beta chains from one sample sequenced in a study of radiotherapy plus CTLA-4 blockade in lung cancer. The method was immunoSEQ multiplex PCR; TCRdb's version includes in-frame clones alone and lacks a portion of them. The data contain roughly 30,000 clones, approximately 80% of them singletons. Sequencing was performed on peripheral blood, taken from a patient treated with radiotherapy plus ipilimumab. The receptors were gathered from a human donor with non-small cell lung cancer who had stable disease on radiotherapy plus ipilimumab.

This CDR3 is CASSPETGNYGYTF. DNA of the CDR3: TGTGCCAGCAGCCCCGAGACAGGCAACTATGGCTACACCTTC. The J gene is TRBJ1-2, the V gene TRBV9; D is possibly TRBD1 (6 bases). Germline lookup yields CDR1 SGDLS and CDR2 YYNGEE. This CDR3 has 14 amino acids. Trimming cost V 4 bases and J 2 bases, with 12 bases left between them.

This clone is a singleton in its sample. The chain carries TRBV4-1 and TRBJ1-1, with a tentative D call TRBD1 (6 bases). V gave up 0 bases and J gave up 12 bases, with 14 bases separating them. The CDR3 loop spans 13 amino acids. Germline CDR1 is MGHRA and CDR2 is YSYEKL. The DNA of the CDR3 is TGCGCCAGCAGCCAAGAGAGGACAGTTTTAACTTTCTTT. This sequence encodes CASSQERTVLTFF.

This clone has only one observation. The chain employs TRBV7-3 and TRBJ2-3; 8 bases match TRBD1. After removal of 4 bases from V and 1 base from J, the junction contained 4 bases not matched to a gene. Germline CDR1 SGHTA, CDR2 FQGTGA. CDR3 length equals 15 residues. As DNA, the CDR3 is TGTGCCAGCAGCTGGTCAGGGGGCGGCACAGATACGCAGTATTTT. It specifies CASSWSGGGTDTQYF.

CDR3 sequence: CASSLTGSGNYGYTF. The CDR3 DNA reads TGTGCCAGCAGCCTGACAGGGTCGGGGAACTATGGCTACACCTTC. V usage is TRBV5-6 and J usage is TRBJ1-2, with TRBD1 matching 7 bases. CDR3 length: 15 amino acids. V was clipped by 4 bases and J by 2 bases; unmatched bases: 8. Germline V gene lookup returns CDR1 SGHDT and CDR2 YYEEEE. The complete variable domain, with remaining parts taken from reference TRBV5-6 and TRBJ1-2, reads DAGVTQSPTHLIKTRGQQVTLRCSPKSGHDTVSWYQQALGQGPQFIFQYYEEEERQRGNFPDRFSGHQFPNYSSELNVNALLLGDSALYLCASSLTGSGNYGYTFGSGTRLTVV.

V gene TRBV7-9 combines with J gene TRBJ2-3; 7 bases align to TRBD2. This CDR3 spans 14 amino acids. V trimming: 0 bases; J trimming: 8 bases; junction bases outside the gene matches: 5. In germline, CDR1 is SEHNR, CDR2 FQNEAQ (reference sequence). In DNA form, the CDR3 reads TGTGCCAGCAGCTTAGCCAGCGGGATGGGTACGCAGTATTTT. Amino acids: CASSLASGMGTQYF.

This clone was seen only a few times. V gene TRBV5-1 combines with J gene TRBJ1-1; D is unresolved. Germline CDR1 reads SGHRS; CDR2 reads YFSETQ. This CDR3 has 14 amino acids. Trimming took off 6 bases at V and 3 bases at J, with 15 bases between the two ends. CDR3 DNA: TGCGCCAGCACCCCACTGGGCCCCGACACTGAAGCTTTCTTT. This gives the protein CASTPLGPDTEAFF. The full variable domain, rest sourced from reference TRBV5-1 and TRBJ1-1, is KAGVTQTPRYLIKTRGQQVTLSCSPISGHRSVSWYQQTPGQGLQFLFEYFSETQRNKGNFPGRFSGRQFSNSRSEMNVSTLELGDSALYLCASTPLGPDTEAFFGQGTRLTVV.

The chain uses TRBV28 and TRBJ2-7; 8 nucleotides agree with TRBD1. Per germline, CDR1 MDHEN and CDR2 SYDVKM. With 6 bases clipped from V and 5 bases from J, the junction kept 9 bases outside the gene matches. This CDR3 comprises 14 residues. The CDR3: CASSSGDRPHEQYV. In DNA, the CDR3 is TGTGCCAGCAGCTCAGGGGACAGGCCCCACGAGCAGTACGTC.

The chain couples TRBV10-3 to TRBJ2-7; D is possibly TRBD1 or TRBD2 (5 bases each). The CDR3 runs 14 residues. Looked up from germline, CDR1 is ENHRY and CDR2 is SYGVKD. V lost 8 bases and J 6 bases, leaving 20 bases between the germline ends. The CDR3 reads CAIGVGGKGTEQYF. The CDR3 DNA follows: TGTGCCATCGGTGTTGGGGGTAAGGGGACCGAGCAGTACTTC.

The chain links TRBV6-5 to TRBJ1-5; 9 bases align to TRBD1. The ends lost 7 bases at V and 3 bases at J; junction bases unmatched: 7. CDR3 length equals 15 residues. CDR1 and CDR2 (germline): MNHEY, SVGAGI. CDR3 sequence (DNA): TGTGCCAGCATCATGGGGGACAGGGACAATCAGCCCCAGCATTTT. It specifies CASIMGDRDNQPQHF.

This sequence joins TRBV5-4 and TRBJ2-7, with 12 bases lining up with TRBD2. The CDR3 totals 14 residues. J gave up 2 bases and V 5 bases, and 2 bases lay outside the gene matches. Germline values: CDR1 SGHNT, CDR2 YYREEE (reference sequence). In DNA, the CDR3 is TGTGCCAGCAGGACTAGCGGGAGCCCCTACGAGCAGTACGTC. Its protein product is CASRTSGSPYEQYV.

This clone has a single count. The CDR3 region is CASSVGVSTDTQYF. The CDR3 coding sequence is TGTGCCAGCAGTGTGGGGGTTAGCACAGATACGCAGTATTTT. The rearrangement links TRBV6-4 to TRBJ2-3; D could derive from TRBD1 or TRBD2 (5 bases each). The V gene lost 4 bases and the J gene lost 0 bases, with 8 bases spanning the gap. The CDR3 covers 14 residues. CDR1 is MRHNA and CDR2 is SNTAGT in the germline V gene.

The chain employs TRBV5-1 and TRBJ1-1, with 8 bases that match TRBD1. CDR3 length: 15 residues. Germline lookup yields CDR1 SGHRS and CDR2 YFSETQ. With 4 bases clipped from V and 3 bases from J, the junction kept 8 bases outside the gene matches. In nucleotides, the CDR3 is TGCGCCAGCAGCACCCAGGGGGCGTCGGACACTGAAGCTTTCTTT. It specifies CASSTQGASDTEAFF. The variable domain in full, with the rest retrieved from reference TRBV5-1 and TRBJ1-1, is KAGVTQTPRYLIKTRGQQVTLSCSPISGHRSVSWYQQTPGQGLQFLFEYFSETQRNKGNFPGRFSGRQFSNSRSEMNVSTLELGDSALYLCASSTQGASDTEAFFGQGTRLTVV.

V usage is TRBV30 and J usage is TRBJ2-2, with D uncertain. V lost 0 bases, J lost 6 bases, and 5 bases lay in between. The CDR3 is 12 amino acids. Germline-derived CDR1 and CDR2 are GTSNPN and SVGIG (reference sequence). This CDR3 reads CAWSVGPGELFF. The DNA of the CDR3 is TGTGCCTGGAGTGTAGGACCCGGGGAGCTGTTTTTT.

The CDR3 is CASSPSPTGPSSNQPQHF. CDR3 DNA: TGTGCCAGCAGCCCTTCCCCGACAGGGCCAAGTAGCAATCAGCCCCAGCATTTT. The rearrangement joins TRBV7-9 to TRBJ1-5, with 7 bases lining up with TRBD1. The V segment lost 5 bases and the J segment 0 bases; nucleotides outside the gene matches: 13. This CDR3 contains 18 residues. Germline V gene sequence: CDR1 SEHNR, CDR2 FQNEAQ (reference sequence).

The chain recombines TRBV5-4 with TRBJ2-3; weak D call: TRBD1 (7 bases). CDR1 SGHNT and CDR2 YYREEE come from the germline V gene (reference sequence). This CDR3 comprises 14 residues. V was clipped by 4 bases and J by 4 bases, with 13 bases between them. CDR3 protein: CASSAAGGSDTQYF. The CDR3, as DNA: TGTGCCAGCAGCGCCGCAGGGGGGTCAGATACGCAGTATTTT.

V is TRBV6-4 and J is TRBJ2-1; D not certain. Trimming stripped 0 bases from V and 2 bases from J, with 8 bases between. Germline CDR1 MRHNA, CDR2 SNTAGT. The CDR3 contains 15 residues. The CDR3 spells CASSDSQDPYNEQFF. For the CDR3, the DNA is TGTGCCAGCAGTGACTCCCAGGATCCCTACAATGAGCAGTTCTTC.

The genes are TRBV5-1 and TRBJ1-6; D unresolved. Germline CDR1 SGHRS, CDR2 YFSETQ. Trimming pared 0 bases from V and 13 bases from J, leaving 8 bases between. This CDR3 comprises 12 residues. CDR3 in DNA: TGCGCCAGCAGCTTGGATCTGGCCCCCCTCCACTTT. Its protein product is CASSLDLAPLHF.

This chain joins TRBV6-1 and TRBJ1-2; 10 nucleotides agree with TRBD1. There are 14 residues in the CDR3. The germline V gene encodes CDR1 MNHNS and CDR2 SASEGT. V lost 7 bases, J lost 2 bases, and 4 bases stayed unmatched. The chain's CDR3 is CASTEGQGNYGYTF. The CDR3, as DNA: TGTGCCAGCACAGAGGGACAGGGGAACTATGGCTACACCTTC.

The chain recombines TRBV6-5 with TRBJ1-1; D is possibly TRBD1 (5 bases). CDR3 length: 14 amino acids. Trimming removed 6 bases at V and 3 bases at J, with 14 bases between. Per germline, CDR1 MNHEY and CDR2 SVGAGI. The CDR3 loop is CASRPGPGDTEAFF. CDR3 DNA sequence: TGTGCCAGCAGGCCGGGACCCGGGGACACTGAAGCTTTCTTT.

The V call is TRBV13, the J call TRBJ2-3; 7 nucleotides match TRBD2. In germline, CDR1 is PRHDT, CDR2 FYEKMQ (reference sequence). CDR3 length: 16 amino acids. The V gene end was trimmed by 0 bases and the J gene end by 1 base; junction bases not matched to a gene: 4. The CDR3 sequence: CASSLGRLARTDTQYF. DNA of the CDR3: TGTGCCAGCAGCTTAGGAAGACTAGCCCGCACAGATACGCAGTATTTT.

The gene calls are TRBV5-1 and TRBJ2-1, with a possible D match to TRBD2 (6 bases). Per germline, CDR1 SGHRS and CDR2 YFSETQ. The CDR3 is 15 amino acids. V was pared by 4 bases and J by 1 base, with 12 bases between. The CDR3 DNA sequence: TGCGCCAGCAGCAGGGACTTCGGTTCCTACAATGAGCAGTTCTTC. It specifies CASSRDFGSYNEQFF.